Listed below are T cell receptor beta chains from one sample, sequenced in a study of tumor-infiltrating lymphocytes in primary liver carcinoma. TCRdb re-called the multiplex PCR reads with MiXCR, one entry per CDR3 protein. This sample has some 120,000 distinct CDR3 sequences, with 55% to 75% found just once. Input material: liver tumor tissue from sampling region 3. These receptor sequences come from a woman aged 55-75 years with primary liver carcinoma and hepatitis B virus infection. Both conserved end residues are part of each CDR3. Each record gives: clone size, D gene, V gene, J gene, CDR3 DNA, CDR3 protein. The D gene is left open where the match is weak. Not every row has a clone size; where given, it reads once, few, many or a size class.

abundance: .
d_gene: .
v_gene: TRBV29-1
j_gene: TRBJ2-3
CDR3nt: TGCAGCGTTGTCCCGGGGGCAAATACGCAGTATTTT
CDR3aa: CSVVPGANTQYF

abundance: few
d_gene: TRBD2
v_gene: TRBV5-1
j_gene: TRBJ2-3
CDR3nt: TGCGCCAGCAGCTTGGCGACTAGCGGTCCCCAAGATACGCAGTATTTT
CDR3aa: CASSLATSGPQDTQYF

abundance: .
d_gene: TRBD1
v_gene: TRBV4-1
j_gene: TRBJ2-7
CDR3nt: TGTGTCAGCAGGGGGAACGGCCGCTACGAGCAGTACTTC
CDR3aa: CVSRGNGRYEQYF

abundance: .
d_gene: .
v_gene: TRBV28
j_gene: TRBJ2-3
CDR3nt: TGTGCCAGCTGCCCAACGGGATCTCTCACATATACGCAGTATTTT
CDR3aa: CASCPTGSLTYTQYF

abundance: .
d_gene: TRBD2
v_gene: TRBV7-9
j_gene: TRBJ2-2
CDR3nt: TGTGGCAGCAGCTTAGGACTAGCGAACACCGTGGAGCTGTTTTTT
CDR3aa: CGSSLGLANTVELFF

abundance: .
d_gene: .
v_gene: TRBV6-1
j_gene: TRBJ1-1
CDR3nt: TGTGCCAGCAGTGGAACATGGCGGATGAACACTGAAGCTTTCTTT
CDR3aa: CASSGTWRMNTEAFF

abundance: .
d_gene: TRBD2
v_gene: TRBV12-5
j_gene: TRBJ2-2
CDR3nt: TGTGCTAGTTGTTTGTCTCCTAGCGGGAGTTATACCGGGGAACTGTTTTTT
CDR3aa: CASCLSPSGSYTGELFF

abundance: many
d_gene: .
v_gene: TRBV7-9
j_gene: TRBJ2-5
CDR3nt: TGTGCCAGCAGCTCACATATAGGGCCCGGGACCCAAGAGACCCAGTACTTC
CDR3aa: CASSSHIGPGTQETQYF

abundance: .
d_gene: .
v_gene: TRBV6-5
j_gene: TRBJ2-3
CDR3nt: TGTGCCAGCAGTTACGCTGGGCCTTCCCTACTCACAGATACGCGGTATTTT
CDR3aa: CASSYAGPSLLTDTRYF

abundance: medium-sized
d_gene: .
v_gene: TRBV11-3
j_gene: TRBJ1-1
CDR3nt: TGTGCCAGCAGCCGACTCAGTGGTACTGAAGCTTTCTTT
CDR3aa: CASSRLSGTEAFF

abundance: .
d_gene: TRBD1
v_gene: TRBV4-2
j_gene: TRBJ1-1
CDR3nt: TGTGCCAGCAGCCATCGACAGGGGACGTTGACTGAAGCTATCTTT
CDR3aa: CASSHRQGTLTEAIF

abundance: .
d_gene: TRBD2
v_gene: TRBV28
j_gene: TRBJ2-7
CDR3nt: TGTGCCAGTCTGCGGGCGGGGGGTTGGTACGAGCAGTACTTC
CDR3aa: CASLRAGGWYEQYF

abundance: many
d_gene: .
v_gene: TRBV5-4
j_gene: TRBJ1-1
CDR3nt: TGTGCCAGCAGCTTGCGGGCTGAGAACACTGAAGCTTTCTTT
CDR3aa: CASSLRAENTEAFF

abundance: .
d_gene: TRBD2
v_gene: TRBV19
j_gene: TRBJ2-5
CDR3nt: TGTGCCAGTAGTCCTTTTCCGACTAGCTCCCGGGAGACCCAGTACTTC
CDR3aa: CASSPFPTSSRETQYF

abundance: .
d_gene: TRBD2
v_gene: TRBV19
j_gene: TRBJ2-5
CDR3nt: TGTGCCACCAGGGGGACTAGCGGGAGCCGAGTTCAGGAGACCCAGTACTTC
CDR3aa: CATRGTSGSRVQETQYF

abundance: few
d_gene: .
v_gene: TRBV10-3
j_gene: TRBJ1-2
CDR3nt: TGTGCCTCCACCTGGGGAGGGGCTAACTATGGCTACACCTTC
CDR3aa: CASTWGGANYGYTF

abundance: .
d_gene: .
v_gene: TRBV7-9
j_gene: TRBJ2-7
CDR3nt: TGTGCCAGCAGCTTAGGACATGGTCCCTACGAGCAGTACTTC
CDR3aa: CASSLGHGPYEQYF

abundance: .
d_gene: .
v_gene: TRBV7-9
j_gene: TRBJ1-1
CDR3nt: TGTGCCTGCAGCAGGGTCGGAGGACTTGAAGCTTTCTTT
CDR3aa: CACSRVGGLEAFF

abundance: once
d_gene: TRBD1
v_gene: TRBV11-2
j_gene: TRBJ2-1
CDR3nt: TGTGCCAGAAGCCGACGGACAGGGGGCGATGAGCAGTTCTTC
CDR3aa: CARSRRTGGDEQFF

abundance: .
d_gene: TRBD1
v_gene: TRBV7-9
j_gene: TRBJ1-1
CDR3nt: TGTGCCAGCAGCTTATCCCAGGGGGCGGCGGAAGCTTTCTTT
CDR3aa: CASSLSQGAAEAFF

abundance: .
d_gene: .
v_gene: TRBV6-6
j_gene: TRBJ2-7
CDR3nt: TGTGCCAGCAGTTACCCCCGCCGCGCTGCAGTGGGAGTTTGCGAGCGGTACTTC
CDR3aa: CASSYPRRAAVGVCERYF

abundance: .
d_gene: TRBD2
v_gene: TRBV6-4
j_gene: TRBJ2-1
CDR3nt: TGTGCCAACAGTGACTCTGGGACTAGCTCCTACAATGAGCAGTTCTTC
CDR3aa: CANSDSGTSSYNEQFF

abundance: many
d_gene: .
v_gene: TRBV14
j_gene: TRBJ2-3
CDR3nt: TGTGCCAGCAGCCAAGGGATAGCTCGCCCAGATACGCAGTATTTT
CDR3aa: CASSQGIARPDTQYF

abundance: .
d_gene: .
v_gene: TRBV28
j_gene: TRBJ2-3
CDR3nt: TGTGCCGGCAGTTCCGAATACGATAGCGGAAGTTGGGGGAGCACAGATACGCAGTATTTT
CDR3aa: CAGSSEYDSGSWGSTDTQYF

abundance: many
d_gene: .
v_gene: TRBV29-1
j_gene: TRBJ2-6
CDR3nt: TGCAGCGTTGCCGGCGGACCGTACTCTGGGGCCAACGTCCTGACTTTC
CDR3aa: CSVAGGPYSGANVLTF

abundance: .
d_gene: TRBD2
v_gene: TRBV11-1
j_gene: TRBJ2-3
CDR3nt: TGTGCCAGCAGCTTAGAGTTAACGGGAGGACCTGGCACAGATACGCAGTATTTC
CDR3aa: CASSLELTGGPGTDTQYF

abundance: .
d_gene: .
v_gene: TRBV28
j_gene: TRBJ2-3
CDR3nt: TGTACCAGCAGTTGGGGACTTCGCACAGATACGCAGTATTTT
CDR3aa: CTSSWGLRTDTQYF

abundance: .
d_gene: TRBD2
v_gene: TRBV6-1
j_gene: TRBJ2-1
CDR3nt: TGTGCCAGTTCAGACTCTAGCGGCAGAGCCTGCAATGAGCAGTTCTTC
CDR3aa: CASSDSSGRACNEQFF

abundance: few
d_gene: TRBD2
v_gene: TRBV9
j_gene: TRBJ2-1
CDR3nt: TGTGCCAGCAGCGTAGGTGGACTAGCGGGAGGTTCTATTGGTGAGCAGTTCTTC
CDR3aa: CASSVGGLAGGSIGEQFF

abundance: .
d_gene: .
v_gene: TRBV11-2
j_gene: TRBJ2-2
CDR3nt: TGTGACAGCAACCCAGTAGGCAGGGGACATGTCACCGGGGAGCTGTTTTTT
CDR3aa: CDSNPVGRGHVTGELFF

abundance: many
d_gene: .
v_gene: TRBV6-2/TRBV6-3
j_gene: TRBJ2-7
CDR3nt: TGTGCCAGCAGTTATTCCCTGGGCCCCTACGAGCAGTACTTC
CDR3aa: CASSYSLGPYEQYF

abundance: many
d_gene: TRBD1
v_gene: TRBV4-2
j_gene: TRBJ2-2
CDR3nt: TGTGCCAGCAGACCTGGACAGGGTGTCGGGGAGCTGTTTTTT
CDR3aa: CASRPGQGVGELFF

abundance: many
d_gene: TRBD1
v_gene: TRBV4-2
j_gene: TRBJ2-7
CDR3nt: TGTGCCAGCAGCCAAGACCCAAGGGGGCGGGACGAGCAGTACTTC
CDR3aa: CASSQDPRGRDEQYF

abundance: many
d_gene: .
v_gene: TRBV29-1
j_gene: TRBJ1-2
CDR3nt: TGCAGCGTTGAAATTCTTAACCTAGCTCAAGACTATGGCTACACCTTC
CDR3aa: CSVEILNLAQDYGYTF

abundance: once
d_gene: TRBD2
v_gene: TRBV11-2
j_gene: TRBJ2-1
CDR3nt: TGTGCCAGCAGCAGGAGACTAGCGGGAGGTTACAATGAGCAGTTCTTC
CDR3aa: CASSRRLAGGYNEQFF

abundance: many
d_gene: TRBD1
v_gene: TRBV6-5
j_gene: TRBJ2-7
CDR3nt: TGTGCCAGCAGTTACGCGGACAGGTCCCAGCAGTACTTC
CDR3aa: CASSYADRSQQYF

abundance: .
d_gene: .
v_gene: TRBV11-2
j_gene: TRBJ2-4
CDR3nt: TGTGCCAGCAGCTTAGATCGCGAGGGAGACATTCAGTACTTT
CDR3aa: CASSLDREGDIQYF

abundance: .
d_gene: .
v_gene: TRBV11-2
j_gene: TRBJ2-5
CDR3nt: TGTGCCAGCGGCTTAGGGGGCCAGTACTTC
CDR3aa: CASGLGGQYF

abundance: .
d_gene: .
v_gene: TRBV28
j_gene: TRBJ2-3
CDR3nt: TGTGCCAGCAGCCCAGAGTGGAATACGCAGTATTTT
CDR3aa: CASSPEWNTQYF

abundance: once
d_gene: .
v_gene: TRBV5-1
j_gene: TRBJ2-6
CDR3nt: TGCGCCAGCAGCTCGGACGGGACGGGCCTCTCTGGGGCCAACGTCCTGACTTTC
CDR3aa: CASSSDGTGLSGANVLTF

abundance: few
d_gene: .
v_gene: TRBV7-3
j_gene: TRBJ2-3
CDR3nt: TGTGCCAGCAGCTTAACGAGGGCAGATACGCAGTATTTT
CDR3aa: CASSLTRADTQYF

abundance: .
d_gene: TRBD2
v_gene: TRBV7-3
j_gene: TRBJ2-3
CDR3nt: TGTGCCAGCAGCTTAACCCCCCCGACTAGCTGGAGTAGCATAGATACGCAGTATTTT
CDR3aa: CASSLTPPTSWSSIDTQYF

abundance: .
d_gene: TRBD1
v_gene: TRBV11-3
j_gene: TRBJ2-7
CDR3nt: TGTGTCAGCAGCTTAGGGACAGGGGGCTCCTACGAGCAGTACTTC
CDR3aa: CVSSLGTGGSYEQYF

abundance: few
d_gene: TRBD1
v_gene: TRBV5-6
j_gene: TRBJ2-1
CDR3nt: TGTGCCAGCAGCTCCGGCGTTACGACAGGGTCCTTTTACAATGAGCAGTTCTTC
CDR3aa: CASSSGVTTGSFYNEQFF

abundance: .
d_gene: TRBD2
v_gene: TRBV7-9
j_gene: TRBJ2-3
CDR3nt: TGTGCCAGCAGTATACCCGGGACTAGCGGGAAAGATACGCAGTATTTT
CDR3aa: CASSIPGTSGKDTQYF

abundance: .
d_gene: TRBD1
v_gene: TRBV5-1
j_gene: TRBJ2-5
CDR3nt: TGCGTCAGCAGCGCGGACAGGGCCCACAAGTACTTC
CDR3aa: CVSSADRAHKYF

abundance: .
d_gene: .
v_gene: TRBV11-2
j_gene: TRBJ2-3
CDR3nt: TGTGCCAGCAGCTTCCGACTAGGACGCATAGATACGCCGTATTTT
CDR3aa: CASSFRLGRIDTPYF

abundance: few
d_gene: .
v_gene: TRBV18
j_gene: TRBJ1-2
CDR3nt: TGTGCCAGCTCACCACCCGGCGTCTATGGCTACACCTTC
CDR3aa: CASSPPGVYGYTF

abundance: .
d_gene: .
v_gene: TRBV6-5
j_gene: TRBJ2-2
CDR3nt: TGTGCCAGGAGACACCGGACTACCCTTACCGGGGAGCTGTTTTTT
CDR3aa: CARRHRTTLTGELFF

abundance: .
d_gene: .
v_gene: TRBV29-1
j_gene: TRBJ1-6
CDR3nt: TGCAGCGCTGCAGTAGGGGCGTCAAATAATTCACCACTCCACTTT
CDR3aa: CSAAVGASNNSPLHF

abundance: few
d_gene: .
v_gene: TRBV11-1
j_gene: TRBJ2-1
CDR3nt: TGTGCCAGCAGCCTCACACCGGAATCTACTTTCAATGAGCAGTTCTTC
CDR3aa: CASSLTPESTFNEQFF

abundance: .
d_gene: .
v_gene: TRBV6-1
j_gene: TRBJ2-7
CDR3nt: TGTGCTAGCAGTGTGGAGGGGGGGGTCCACGAGCAGTACTTC
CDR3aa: CASSVEGGVHEQYF

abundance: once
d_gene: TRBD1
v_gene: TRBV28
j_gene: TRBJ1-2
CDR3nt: TGTGCCAGCGGCGCTGACCATCAGGGGGCCAGGAACTATGGCTACACCTTC
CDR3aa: CASGADHQGARNYGYTF

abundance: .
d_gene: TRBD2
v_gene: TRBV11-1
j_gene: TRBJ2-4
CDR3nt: TGTGCCAGCAACTTTCCCGGGACTAGGGGGACCAAAAACATTCAGTACTTC
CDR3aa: CASNFPGTRGTKNIQYF

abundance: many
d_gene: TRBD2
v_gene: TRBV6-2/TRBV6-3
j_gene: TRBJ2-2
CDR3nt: TGTGCCAGCAGTCCCCGACTAGCGGGGAACACCGGGGAGCTGTTTTTT
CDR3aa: CASSPRLAGNTGELFF